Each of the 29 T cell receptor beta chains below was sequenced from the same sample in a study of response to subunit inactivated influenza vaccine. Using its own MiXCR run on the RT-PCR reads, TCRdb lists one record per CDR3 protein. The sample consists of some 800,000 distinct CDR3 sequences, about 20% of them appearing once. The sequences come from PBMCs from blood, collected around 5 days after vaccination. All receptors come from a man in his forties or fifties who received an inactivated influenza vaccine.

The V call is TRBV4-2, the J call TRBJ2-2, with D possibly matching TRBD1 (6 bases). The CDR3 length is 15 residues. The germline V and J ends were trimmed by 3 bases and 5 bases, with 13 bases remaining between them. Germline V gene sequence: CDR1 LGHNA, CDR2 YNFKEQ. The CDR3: CASSQGTGRTGELFF. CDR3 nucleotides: TGTGCCAGCAGCCAGGGAACAGGGCGAACCGGGGAGCTGTTTTTT.

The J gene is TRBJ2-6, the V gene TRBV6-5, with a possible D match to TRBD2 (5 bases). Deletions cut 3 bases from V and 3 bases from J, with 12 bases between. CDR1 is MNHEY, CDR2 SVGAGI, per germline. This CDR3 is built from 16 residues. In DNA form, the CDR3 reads TGTGCCAGCAGTTATGGCGGGTTCTTTGGGGCCAACGTCCTGACTTTC. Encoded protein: CASSYGGFFGANVLTF.

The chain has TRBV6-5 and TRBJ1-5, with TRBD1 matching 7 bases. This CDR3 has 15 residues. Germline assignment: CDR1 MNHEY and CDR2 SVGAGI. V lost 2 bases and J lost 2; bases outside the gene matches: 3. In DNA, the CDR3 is TGTGCCAGCAGTTACGTCGACAGGGGCAATCAGCCCCAGCATTTT. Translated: CASSYVDRGNQPQHF.

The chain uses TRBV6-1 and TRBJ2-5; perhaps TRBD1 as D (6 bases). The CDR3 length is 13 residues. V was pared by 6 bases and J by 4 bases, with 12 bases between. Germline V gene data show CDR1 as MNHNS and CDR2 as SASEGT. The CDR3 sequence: CASRNFRGETQYF. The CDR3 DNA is TGTGCCAGCAGAAATTTCAGGGGAGAGACCCAGTACTTC.

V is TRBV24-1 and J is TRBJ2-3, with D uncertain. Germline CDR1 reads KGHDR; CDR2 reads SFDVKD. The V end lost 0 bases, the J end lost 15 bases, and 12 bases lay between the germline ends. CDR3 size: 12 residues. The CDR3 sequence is CATSDLARLSYF. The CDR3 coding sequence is TGTGCCACCAGTGATTTGGCTAGACTGTCTTATTTT.

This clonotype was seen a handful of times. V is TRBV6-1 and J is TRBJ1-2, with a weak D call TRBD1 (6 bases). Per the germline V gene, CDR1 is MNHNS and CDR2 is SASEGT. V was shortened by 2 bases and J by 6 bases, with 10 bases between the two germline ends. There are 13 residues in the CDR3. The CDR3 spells CASSEQGRDGYTF. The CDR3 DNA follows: TGTGCCAGCAGTGAACAGGGGCGCGATGGCTACACCTTC.

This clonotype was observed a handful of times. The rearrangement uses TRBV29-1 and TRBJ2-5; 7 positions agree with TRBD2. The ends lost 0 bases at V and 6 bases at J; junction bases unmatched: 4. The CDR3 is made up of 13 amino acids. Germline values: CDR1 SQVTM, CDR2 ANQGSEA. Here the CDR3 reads CSVEDWGGKTQYF. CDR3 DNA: TGCAGCGTTGAAGATTGGGGGGGGAAGACCCAGTACTTC.

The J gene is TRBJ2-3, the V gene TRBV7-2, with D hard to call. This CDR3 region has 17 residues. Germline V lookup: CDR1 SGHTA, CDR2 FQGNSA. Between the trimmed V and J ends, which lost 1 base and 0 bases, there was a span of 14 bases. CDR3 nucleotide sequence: TGTGCCAGCAGCTTAGTTAGCAATCCCAGTAGCACAGATACGCAGTATTTT. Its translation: CASSLVSNPSSTDTQYF.

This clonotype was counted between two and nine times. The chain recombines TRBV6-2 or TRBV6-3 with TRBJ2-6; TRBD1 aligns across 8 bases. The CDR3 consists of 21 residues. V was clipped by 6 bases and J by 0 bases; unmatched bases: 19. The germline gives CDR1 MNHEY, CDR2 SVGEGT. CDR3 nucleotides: TGTGCCAGCAGCCGCACCCGGACAGGGTTAGGGGAACTCTCTGGGGCCAACGTCCTGACTTTC. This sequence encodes CASSRTRTGLGELSGANVLTF.

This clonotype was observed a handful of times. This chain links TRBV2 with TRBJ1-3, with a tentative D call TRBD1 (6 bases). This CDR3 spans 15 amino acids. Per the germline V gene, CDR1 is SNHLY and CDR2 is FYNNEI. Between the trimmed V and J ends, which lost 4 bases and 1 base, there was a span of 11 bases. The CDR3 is CASSAATGSGNTIYF. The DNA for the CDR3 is TGTGCCAGCAGTGCTGCGACAGGTTCTGGAAACACCATATATTTT.

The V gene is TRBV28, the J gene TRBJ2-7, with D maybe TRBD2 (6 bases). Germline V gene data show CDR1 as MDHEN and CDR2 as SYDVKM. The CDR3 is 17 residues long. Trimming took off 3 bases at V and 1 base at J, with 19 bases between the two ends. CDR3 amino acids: CASSLFVRDSPSYEQYF. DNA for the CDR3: TGTGCCAGCAGTTTGTTCGTTCGGGACTCTCCATCCTACGAGCAGTACTTC.

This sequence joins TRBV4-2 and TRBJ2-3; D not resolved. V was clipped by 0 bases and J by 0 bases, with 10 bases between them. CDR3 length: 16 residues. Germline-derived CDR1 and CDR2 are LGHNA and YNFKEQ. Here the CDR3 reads CASSQDFTTSTDTQYF. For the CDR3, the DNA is TGTGCCAGCAGCCAAGATTTCACAACTAGCACAGATACGCAGTATTTT.

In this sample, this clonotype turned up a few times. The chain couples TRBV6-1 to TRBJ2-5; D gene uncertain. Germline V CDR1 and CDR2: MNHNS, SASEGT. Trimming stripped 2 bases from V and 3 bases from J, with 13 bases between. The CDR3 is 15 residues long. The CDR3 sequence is CASSETERAEETQYF. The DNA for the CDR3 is TGTGCCAGCAGTGAAACCGAACGGGCCGAAGAGACCCAGTACTTC.

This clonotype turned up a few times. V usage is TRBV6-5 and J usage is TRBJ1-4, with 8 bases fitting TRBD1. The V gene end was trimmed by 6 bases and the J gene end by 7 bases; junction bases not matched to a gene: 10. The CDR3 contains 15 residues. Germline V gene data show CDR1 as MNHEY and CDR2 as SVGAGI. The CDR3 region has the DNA TGTGCCAGCAGCTTAGACAGGGGAACTGGTGAAAAACTGTTTTTT. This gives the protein CASSLDRGTGEKLFF.

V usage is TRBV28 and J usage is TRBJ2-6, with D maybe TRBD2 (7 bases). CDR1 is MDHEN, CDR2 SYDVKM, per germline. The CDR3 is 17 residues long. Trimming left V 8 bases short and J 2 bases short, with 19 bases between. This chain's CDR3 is CASQGGGGLTGANVLTF. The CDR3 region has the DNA TGTGCCAGCCAAGGAGGGGGGGGTTTAACTGGGGCCAACGTCCTGACTTTC.

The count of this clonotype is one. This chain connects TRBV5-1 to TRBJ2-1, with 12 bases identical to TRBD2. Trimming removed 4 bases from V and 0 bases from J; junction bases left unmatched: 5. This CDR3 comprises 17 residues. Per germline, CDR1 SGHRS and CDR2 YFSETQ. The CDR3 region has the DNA TGCGCCAGCAGCGCTAGCGGGGGGGTCTACTCCTACAATGAGCAGTTCTTC. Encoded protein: CASSASGGVYSYNEQFF. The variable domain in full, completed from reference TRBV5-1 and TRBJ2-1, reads KAGVTQTPRYLIKTRGQQVTLSCSPISGHRSVSWYQQTPGQGLQFLFEYFSETQRNKGNFPGRFSGRQFSNSRSEMNVSTLELGDSALYLCASSASGGVYSYNEQFFGPGTRLTVL.

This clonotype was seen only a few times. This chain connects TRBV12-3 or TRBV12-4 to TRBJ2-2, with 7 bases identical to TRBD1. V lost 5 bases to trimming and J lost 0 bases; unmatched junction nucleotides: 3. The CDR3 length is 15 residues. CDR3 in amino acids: CASSGQAPNTGELFF. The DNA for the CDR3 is TGTGCCAGCAGTGGACAGGCACCGAACACCGGGGAGCTGTTTTTT.

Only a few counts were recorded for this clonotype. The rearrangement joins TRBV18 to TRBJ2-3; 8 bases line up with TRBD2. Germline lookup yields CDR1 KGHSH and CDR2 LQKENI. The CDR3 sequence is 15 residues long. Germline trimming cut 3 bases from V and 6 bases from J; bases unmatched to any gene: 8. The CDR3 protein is CASSPFVTSEDTQYF. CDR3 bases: TGTGCCAGCTCACCTTTCGTGACTAGCGAGGATACGCAGTATTTT.

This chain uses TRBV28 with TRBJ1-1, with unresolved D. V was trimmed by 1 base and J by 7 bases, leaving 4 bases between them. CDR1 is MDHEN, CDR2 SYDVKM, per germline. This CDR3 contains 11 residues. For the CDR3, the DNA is TGTGCCAGCAGTTTATATCGTGAAGCTTTCTTT. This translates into CASSLYREAFF.

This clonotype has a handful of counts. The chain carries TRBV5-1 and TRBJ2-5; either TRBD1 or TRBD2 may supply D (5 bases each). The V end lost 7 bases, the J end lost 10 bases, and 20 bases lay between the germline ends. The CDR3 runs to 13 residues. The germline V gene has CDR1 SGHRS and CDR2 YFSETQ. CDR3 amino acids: CASQFSEGKNQYF. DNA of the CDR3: TGCGCCAGCCAGTTCAGCGAGGGGAAAAACCAGTACTTC.

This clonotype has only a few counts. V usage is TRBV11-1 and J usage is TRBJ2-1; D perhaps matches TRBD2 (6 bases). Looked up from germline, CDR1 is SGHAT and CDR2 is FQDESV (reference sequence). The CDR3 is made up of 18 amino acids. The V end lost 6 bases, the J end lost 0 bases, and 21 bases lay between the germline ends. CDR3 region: CASSYTSRGAYSYNEQFF. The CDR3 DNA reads TGTGCCAGCAGTTACACGAGCCGCGGGGCCTACTCCTACAATGAGCAGTTCTTC.

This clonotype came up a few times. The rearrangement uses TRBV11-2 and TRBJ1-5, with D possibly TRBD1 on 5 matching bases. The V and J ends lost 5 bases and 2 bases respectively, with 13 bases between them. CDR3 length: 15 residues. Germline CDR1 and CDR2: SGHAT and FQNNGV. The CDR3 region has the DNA TGTGCCAGCAGCGAACTTAGGGGTCGCAATCAGCCCCAGCATTTT. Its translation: CASSELRGRNQPQHF.

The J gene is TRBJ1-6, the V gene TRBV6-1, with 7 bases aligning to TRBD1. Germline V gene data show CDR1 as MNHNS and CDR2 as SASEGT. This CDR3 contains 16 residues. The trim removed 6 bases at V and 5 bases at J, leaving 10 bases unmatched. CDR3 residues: CASRRDSVRNNSPLHF. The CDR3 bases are TGTGCCAGCAGGAGGGACAGTGTCCGGAATAATTCACCCCTCCACTTT.

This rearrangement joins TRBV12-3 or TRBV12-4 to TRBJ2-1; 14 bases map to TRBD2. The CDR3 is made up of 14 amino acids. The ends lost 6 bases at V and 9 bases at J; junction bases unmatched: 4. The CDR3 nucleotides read TGTGCCAGCAGCGGGACTAGCGGGAGATTTGAGCAGTTCTTC. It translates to CASSGTSGRFEQFF.

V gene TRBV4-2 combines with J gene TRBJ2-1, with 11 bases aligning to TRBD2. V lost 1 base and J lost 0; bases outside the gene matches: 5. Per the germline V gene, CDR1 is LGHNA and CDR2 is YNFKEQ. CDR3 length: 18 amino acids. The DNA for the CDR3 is TGTGCCAGCAGCCAAGGGAATAGCGGGGGGGGCTCCTACAATGAGCAGTTCTTC. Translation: CASSQGNSGGGSYNEQFF.

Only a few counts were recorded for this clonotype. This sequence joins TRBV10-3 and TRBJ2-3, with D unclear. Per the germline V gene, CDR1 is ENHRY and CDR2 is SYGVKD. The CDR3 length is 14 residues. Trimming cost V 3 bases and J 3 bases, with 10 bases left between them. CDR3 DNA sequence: TGTGCCATCAGTGAAGACCCACGGACAGATACGCAGTATTTT. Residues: CAISEDPRTDTQYF.

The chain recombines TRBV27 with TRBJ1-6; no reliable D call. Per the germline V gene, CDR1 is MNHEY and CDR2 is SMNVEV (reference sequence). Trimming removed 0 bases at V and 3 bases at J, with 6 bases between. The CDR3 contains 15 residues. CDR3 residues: CASSLSHSYNSPLHF. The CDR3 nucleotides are TGTGCCAGCAGTTTATCGCACAGCTATAATTCACCCCTCCACTTT.

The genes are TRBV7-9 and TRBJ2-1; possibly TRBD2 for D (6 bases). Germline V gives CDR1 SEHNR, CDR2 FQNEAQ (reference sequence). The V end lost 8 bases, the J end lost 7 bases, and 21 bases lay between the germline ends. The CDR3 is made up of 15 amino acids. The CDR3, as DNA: TGTGCCAGCTCAGATCGTCTATCTGCGGGGAATGAGCAGTTCTTC. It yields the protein CASSDRLSAGNEQFF. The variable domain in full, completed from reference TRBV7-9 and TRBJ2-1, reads DTGVSQNPRHKITKRGQNVTFRCDPISEHNRLYWYRQTLGQGPEFLTYFQNEAQLEKSRLLSDRFSAERPKGSFSTLEIQRTEQGDSAMYLCASSDRLSAGNEQFFGPGTRLTVL.

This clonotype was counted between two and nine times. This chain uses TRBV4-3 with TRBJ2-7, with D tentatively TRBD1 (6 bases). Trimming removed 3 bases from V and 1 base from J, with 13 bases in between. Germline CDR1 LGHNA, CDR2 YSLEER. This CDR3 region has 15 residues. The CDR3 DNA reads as TGCGCCAGCAGCCAGGTAACAGGGATTTCCTACGAGCAGTACTTC. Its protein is CASSQVTGISYEQYF.